This paragraph reports one T cell receptor (beta chain). The CDR3 is 14 residues long. The germline CDR1 and CDR2 sequences are SNHLY and FYNNEI. The V segment lost 5 bases and the J segment 1 base; nucleotides outside the gene matches: 3. These data come from a study of read filtering for tumor transcriptome and immune sequencing. For the study at large: RNA-seq yielded only 85 to 1273 TCR reads, IR-seq about 4 to 10.27 million.

Sampling of bone marrow took place during active disease in every patient. Molecular barcoded adaptors covering alpha/delta and beta/gamma chains were used on 400 to 450 ng RNA. TCRdb reprocessed the reads via MiXCR and lists one record per CDR3 protein. In the table there are approximately 58,000 distinct CDR3 sequences, approximately 22% of which are singletons. This chain connects TRBV2 to TRBJ2-5, with 8 bases lining up with TRBD1. The sequencing sample was made of a population of CD138-negative cells sorted from bone marrow. The receptor was isolated from a donor older than 35 with multiple myeloma. The CDR3 loop reads CASSRDRSQETQYF. CDR3 nucleotide sequence: TGTGCCAGCAGTCGGGACAGGTCCCAAGAGACCCAGTACTTC.